One TCR beta chain is described in this entry. What it binds is not known. This sample was taken from a study of T cell responses to AZD1222 COVID-19 vaccine. Trimming took off 4 bases at V and 0 bases at J, with 13 bases between the two ends. CDR3 length: 16 residues. CDR1 and CDR2 from the germline V gene are MNHNS and SASEGT. Sequencing was performed with immunoSEQ multiplex PCR; in TCRdb, only in-frame clones are kept and a portion is missing. Of some 120,000 clones listed, around 94% are singletons. Regarding the study as a whole: Baseline seropositivity occurred in only six AZD1222 recipients.

This sequence was found in an adult in good health. The chain joins TRBV6-1 to TRBJ2-1, with D maybe TRBD1 (5 bases). The specimen comprised peripheral blood, sampled on day 0 of AZD1222 vaccination. This chain's CDR3 is CASSAQGLSSYNEQFF. The CDR3 DNA reads as TGTGCCAGCAGTGCCCAGGGCCTGAGCTCCTACAATGAGCAGTTCTTC.